This record concerns one T cell receptor (beta chain) sequence. This sample was included in a study of blood T cell repertoires in COVID-19. Across the whole study: The samples span acute and convalescent COVID-19 from the United States, Italy and Spain. The cDNA or gDNA used as material had been derived from T cells, B-cell-depleted T cells, or PBMCs.

The ends were cut back, 3 bases at V and 7 bases at J, with 22 bases in the middle. Germline V gives CDR1 MDHEN, CDR2 SYDVKM. This CDR3 spans 18 amino acids. Original handling: Amplification with reference gene primers provided the estimates of nucleated cell counts. The protocol was immunoSEQ multiplex PCR, while the TCRdb copy is restricted to in-frame clones and leaves out a portion. D and trimming come from the DNA, and the V and J calls and clone size come from that table. The sample lists more than 85,000 clones; around nine tenths were seen once. The sequence came from a man in his forties or fifties with active or convalescent COVID-19. Input material: peripheral blood. V usage is TRBV28 and J usage is TRBJ1-6; no clear D gene. This chain's CDR3 is CASSFLMLREARNSPLHF. The CDR3 DNA follows: TGTGCCAGCAGTTTTCTCATGTTGAGGGAGGCAAGAAATTCACCCCTCCACTTT.